A single sample gave rise to the 22 T cell receptor beta chains below, sequenced in a study of shared clonotypes between healthy human individuals. Generated by immunoSEQ multiplex PCR, the TCRdb table keeps only in-frame clones and is missing some. The table records about 700,000 clones, roughly 94% of them present only once. Positively selected for CCR7, the CD45RO-negative cells used as naive CD8 cells excluded terminally differentiated effector memory CD45RA+ cells. The sequenced sample consisted of naive CD8+ T cells sorted from blood. The origin of the receptors is a man between 25 and 39 years old in good health.

V is TRBV7-6 and J is TRBJ1-5; possible D gene TRBD1, 5 bases. The CDR3 extends over 16 amino acids. Trimming took 3 bases from V and 4 from J, leaving 16 bases between them. The germline CDR1 and CDR2 sequences are SGHVS and FNYEAQ. The CDR3 is CASSFGTDDENQPQHF. CDR3 sequence (DNA): TGTGCCAGCAGCTTTGGGACCGACGATGAAAATCAGCCCCAGCATTTT. Together with reference TRBV7-6 and TRBJ1-5, the CDR3 gives the full variable domain: GAGVSQSPRYKVTKRGQDVALRCDPISGHVSLYWYRQALGQGPEFLTYFNYEAQQDKSGLPNDRFSAERPEGSISTLTIQRTEQRDSAMYRCASSFGTDDENQPQHFGDGTRLSIL.

The chain uses TRBV6-5 and TRBJ2-3, with D uncertain. Germline values: CDR1 MNHEY, CDR2 SVGAGI. The V and J ends lost 0 bases and 6 bases respectively, with 13 bases between them. This CDR3 is 15 amino acids long. In nucleotides, the CDR3 is TGTGCCAGCAGTTACTCCGGAGCGACGGGCGATACGCAGTATTTT. It translates to CASSYSGATGDTQYF.

The chain has TRBV9 and TRBJ1-2; 7 positions agree with TRBD1. V trimming: 3 bases; J trimming: 0 bases; junction bases outside the gene matches: 5. The CDR3 spans 15 residues. Germline V gene data show CDR1 as SGDLS and CDR2 as YYNGEE. The CDR3 DNA reads TGTGCCAGCAGCGGTACAGGGGAATCTAACTATGGCTACACCTTC. It encodes CASSGTGESNYGYTF.

This chain connects TRBV28 to TRBJ2-7; 8 positions match TRBD1. Germline V gene sequence: CDR1 MDHEN, CDR2 SYDVKM. The CDR3 contains 17 residues. The V segment lost 3 bases and the J segment 0 bases; nucleotides outside the gene matches: 10. The CDR3 spells CASSFPWDRSSSYEQYF. The CDR3 bases are TGTGCCAGCAGTTTCCCCTGGGACAGGTCTTCCTCCTACGAGCAGTACTTC.

The chain uses TRBV6-1 and TRBJ2-1; 8 bases map to TRBD1. Germline-derived CDR1 and CDR2 are MNHNS and SASEGT. The CDR3 sequence is 17 residues long. After removal of 0 bases from V and 5 bases from J, the junction contained 9 bases not matched to a gene. CDR3 sequence: CASSEALYRTGNNEQFF. The CDR3 bases are TGTGCCAGCAGTGAAGCGCTATATCGGACAGGGAACAATGAGCAGTTCTTC.

This clone was counted once. The chain joins TRBV7-9 to TRBJ1-4; D possibly corresponds to TRBD1 (5 bases). Trimming took 3 bases from V and 6 from J, leaving 17 bases between them. Looked up from germline, CDR1 is SEHNR and CDR2 is FQNEAQ (reference sequence). CDR3 length: 16 amino acids. This CDR3 reads CASSFFGGSRDEKLFF. The CDR3 DNA sequence: TGTGCCAGCAGCTTCTTCGGGGGGTCTCGAGATGAAAAACTGTTTTTT. Drawing the rest from reference TRBV7-9 and TRBJ1-4, the complete variable domain is DTGVSQNPRHKITKRGQNVTFRCDPISEHNRLYWYRQTLGQGPEFLTYFQNEAQLEKSRLLSDRFSAERPKGSFSTLEIQRTEQGDSAMYLCASSFFGGSRDEKLFFGSGTQLSVL.

The rearrangement links TRBV6-5 to TRBJ1-2, with D unclear. V was shortened by 8 bases and J by 3 bases, with 13 bases between the two germline ends. Germline CDR1 and CDR2: MNHEY and SVGAGI. This CDR3 contains 13 residues. As DNA, the CDR3 is TGTGCCAGCCTGAGCGGGCCCGACTATGGCTACACCTTC. Translated, it gives CASLSGPDYGYTF.

In DNA form, the CDR3 reads TGTGCCAGCAACCGAGACAGGGCGTCCTACGAGCAGTACTTC. It encodes CASNRDRASYEQYF. The rearrangement joins TRBV6-5 to TRBJ2-7, with 7 bases lining up with TRBD1. J gave up 1 base and V 7 bases, and 7 bases lay outside the gene matches. CDR1 is MNHEY and CDR2 is SVGAGI in the germline V gene. The CDR3 sequence is 14 residues long.

In its sample, this clone was seen a few times. This sequence joins TRBV7-9 and TRBJ2-3, with D uncertain. The CDR3 loop spans 14 amino acids. Germline CDR1 reads SEHNR; CDR2 reads FQNEAQ (reference sequence). V lost 5 bases, J lost 2 bases, and 11 bases lay in between. This CDR3 is CASSPNRFTDTQYF. For the CDR3, the DNA is TGTGCCAGCAGCCCAAACCGGTTCACAGATACGCAGTATTTT. The variable domain in full, with the rest retrieved from reference TRBV7-9 and TRBJ2-3, is DTGVSQNPRHKITKRGQNVTFRCDPISEHNRLYWYRQTLGQGPEFLTYFQNEAQLEKSRLLSDRFSAERPKGSFSTLEIQRTEQGDSAMYLCASSPNRFTDTQYFGPGTRLTVL.

The V call is TRBV5-1, the J call TRBJ2-7; D possibly uses TRBD1 or TRBD2 (5 bases each). The germline V and J ends were trimmed by 4 bases and 2 bases, with 10 bases remaining between them. Germline CDR1 reads SGHRS; CDR2 reads YFSETQ. CDR3 size: 13 residues. The CDR3 spells CASSQGTAYEQYF. In nucleotides, the CDR3 is TGCGCCAGCAGCCAAGGGACGGCCTACGAGCAGTACTTC.

This chain connects TRBV27 to TRBJ2-7; 10 bases align to TRBD2. CDR1 MNHEY and CDR2 SMNVEV come from the germline V gene (reference sequence). The CDR3 covers 14 residues. The junction had 7 bases not matched to a gene; V was cut back by 5 bases and J by 6 bases. CDR3 protein: CASSAGTSVFEQYF. CDR3 sequence (DNA): TGTGCCAGCAGTGCCGGGACTAGCGTTTTCGAGCAGTACTTC.

The chain uses TRBV28 and TRBJ2-1; D tentatively reads TRBD1 or TRBD2 (5 bases each). Germline CDR1 MDHEN, CDR2 SYDVKM. V was clipped by 2 bases and J by 6 bases, with 11 bases between them. The CDR3 covers 14 residues. The CDR3 region has the DNA TGTGCCAGCAGTTTACCCAGGGACCTCAATGAGCAGTTCTTC. Translating gives CASSLPRDLNEQFF.

This clone was seen once. The chain couples TRBV6-6 to TRBJ1-5; tentative D call: TRBD1 (5 bases). The V end was cut by 2 bases, the J end by 9 bases, with 17 bases between. The CDR3 has 15 amino acids. CDR1 and CDR2 (germline): MNHNY, SVGAGI (reference sequence). The chain's CDR3 is CASSYGPRVERPQHF. The CDR3 bases are TGTGCCAGCAGTTACGGGCCCAGGGTAGAGCGGCCCCAGCATTTT.

This rearrangement joins TRBV18 to TRBJ2-7; 10 bases match TRBD2. This CDR3 contains 20 residues. Germline V lookup: CDR1 KGHSH, CDR2 LQKENI. Germline trimming cut 3 bases from V and 2 bases from J; bases unmatched to any gene: 19. DNA of the CDR3: TGTGCCAGCTCACCGGACGATCGGACGATCACTAGCGGGATTCCCTACGAGCAGTACTTC. Protein product: CASSPDDRTITSGIPYEQYF.

V is TRBV7-9 and J is TRBJ2-2, with unresolved D. The CDR3 sequence is 14 residues long. The germline V gene has CDR1 SEHNR and CDR2 FQNEAQ (reference sequence). V dropped 2 bases and J dropped 6 bases, with 10 bases sitting between them. This chain's CDR3 is CASSLSNAAGELFF. In DNA, the CDR3 is TGTGCCAGCAGCTTATCTAACGCCGCCGGGGAGCTGTTTTTT.

Worth noting for this clone: Within the sample, other DNA sequences also encode this same CDR3. This chain uses TRBV4-1 with TRBJ2-7; D unresolved. V gave up 0 bases and J gave up 0 bases, with 9 bases separating them. There are 15 residues in the CDR3. Germline V CDR1 and CDR2: MGHRA, YSYEKL. In DNA form, the CDR3 reads TGCGCCAGCAGCCAAGACCCACGTAGCTCCTACGAGCAGTACTTC. Translation: CASSQDPRSSYEQYF.

This clone has just a few counts. The V gene is TRBV19, the J gene TRBJ2-7, with a possible D match to TRBD1 (6 bases). The CDR3 has 14 amino acids. Germline V gene lookup returns CDR1 LNHDA and CDR2 SQIVND (reference sequence). V lost 4 bases to trimming and J lost 0 bases, with 10 bases between them. The CDR3 sequence is CASSRTDHSYEQYF. The CDR3 region has the DNA TGTGCCAGTAGTAGGACAGACCACTCCTACGAGCAGTACTTC.

Concerning this clone itself: The same CDR3 can be traced to other DNA sequences in this sample. This rearrangement joins TRBV4-3 to TRBJ2-7; TRBD2 aligns across 10 bases. The CDR3 length is 15 residues. The V segment lost 1 base and the J segment 4 bases; nucleotides outside the gene matches: 4. Germline CDR1 and CDR2: LGHNA and YSLEER. CDR3 region: CASSQGTSGTYEQYF. CDR3 nucleotide sequence: TGCGCCAGCAGCCAAGGGACTAGCGGCACTTACGAGCAGTACTTC.

The chain links TRBV4-3 to TRBJ1-1; perhaps TRBD1 as D (6 bases). The V gene's germline CDR1 is LGHNA and CDR2 YSLEER. Trimming stripped 0 bases from V and 5 bases from J, with 16 bases between. This CDR3 is 16 amino acids long. In nucleotides, the CDR3 is TGCGCCAGCAGCCAAGATTTAAGGGGGTCGGTGACTGAAGCTTTCTTT. It is translated as CASSQDLRGSVTEAFF.

This clone came up once. V and J are TRBV14 and TRBJ2-5; 9 bases match TRBD2. This CDR3 has 18 residues. Per germline, CDR1 SGHDN and CDR2 FVKESK. V lost 0 bases and J lost 5; bases outside the gene matches: 13. The chain's CDR3 is CASSQESRLADGGETQYF. The CDR3 DNA reads as TGTGCCAGCAGCCAAGAGTCGCGACTAGCGGACGGGGGGGAGACCCAGTACTTC.

The chain couples TRBV10-3 to TRBJ2-7; weak D call: TRBD1 (6 bases). The CDR3 consists of 16 residues. The germline gives CDR1 ENHRY, CDR2 SYGVKD. Trimming took 0 bases from V and 2 from J, leaving 14 bases between them. CDR3 nucleotide sequence: TGTGCCATCAGTGAGTCGACCGGACAGAGTGCCTACGAGCAGTACTTC. The encoded protein is CAISESTGQSAYEQYF.

The chain links TRBV9 to TRBJ2-2; 9 nucleotides match TRBD2. The CDR3 is made up of 17 amino acids. CDR1 is SGDLS, CDR2 YYNGEE, per germline. Losses at the gene ends were 1 base for V and 1 base for J; bases not matched to a gene: 5. Here the CDR3 reads CASSVSRLAVNTGELFF. The CDR3 nucleotides are TGTGCCAGCAGCGTATCTCGACTAGCGGTGAACACCGGGGAGCTGTTTTTT.